This is a list of T cell receptor beta chains from one sample in a study of blood T cell repertoires in COVID-19. This table comes from immunoSEQ multiplex PCR, and its TCRdb copy is limited to in-frame clones, with some not included. The sample comprises 100,000 or so clones, more than 85% of which are singletons, and about 20% rests with the top ten. What was sequenced was peripheral blood. Receptor source: a human donor with acute or convalescent COVID-19. The donor label of this sample is uncertain. Each CDR3 is given with its conserved first and last residue. A D gene is named only where the DNA matches it firmly. Size values are once, few and many counts, or a class for expanded clones, and some rows have none.

V gene,clone size,D gene,CDR3 length,J gene,CDR3 protein,CDR3 DNA
TRBV5-4,NA,TRBD1,14,TRBJ2-1,CASSLPGGHNEQFF,TGTGCCAGCAGCCTACCAGGGGGCCACAATGAGCAGTTCTTC
TRBV3-1/TRBV3-2,NA,TRBD2,14,TRBJ2-1,CASRGLAGDNEQFF,TGTGCCAGCAGAGGACTAGCGGGGGACAATGAGCAGTTCTTC
TRBV29-1,NA,TRBD1,13,TRBJ1-1,CSAGQGTDTEAFF,TGCAGCGCCGGACAGGGTACGGACACTGAAGCTTTCTTT
TRBV28,NA,NA,14,TRBJ1-2,CASTPPGANYGYTF,TGTGCCAGCACTCCCCCCGGGGCTAACTATGGCTACACCTTC
TRBV14,NA,TRBD1,14,TRBJ1-1,CASRRTGPGTEAFF,TGTGCCAGCAGGCGGACAGGGCCGGGCACTGAAGCTTTCTTT
TRBV7-2,NA,NA,16,TRBJ2-2,CASSEGAGYITGELFF,TGTGCCAGCAGTGAAGGGGCAGGGTATATCACCGGGGAGCTGTTTTTT
TRBV6-5,NA,NA,16,TRBJ1-6,CASSYDGSSYNSPLHF,TGTGCCAGCAGTTACGACGGGAGCTCCTATAATTCACCCCTCCACTTT
TRBV13,NA,TRBD2,16,TRBJ2-3,CASSARLAGGTDTQYF,TGTGCCAGCAGCGCCCGACTAGCGGGGGGGACAGATACGCAGTATTTT
TRBV7-8,NA,TRBD1,15,TRBJ1-6,CASSLWDRDNSPLHF,TGTGCCAGCAGCTTATGGGACAGGGATAATTCACCCCTCCACTTT
TRBV10-3,NA,TRBD2,15,TRBJ2-2,CALSAGTTFTGELFF,TGTGCCCTATCGGCCGGGACTACTTTCACCGGGGAGCTGTTTTTT
TRBV27,NA,NA,13,TRBJ1-5,CASSRQINQPQHF,TGTGCCAGCAGCAGACAGATCAATCAGCCCCAGCATTTT
TRBV30,NA,TRBD2,14,TRBJ2-5,CAWSPFSGGETQYF,TGTGCCTGGAGTCCCTTTAGCGGGGGTGAGACCCAGTACTTC
TRBV18,NA,TRBD1,13,TRBJ1-4,CASSRDRDEKLFF,TGTGCCAGCTCCCGGGACAGGGACGAAAAACTGTTTTTT
TRBV28,NA,NA,13,TRBJ1-2,CASSFEQGYGYTF,TGTGCCAGCAGTTTCGAGCAGGGATATGGCTACACCTTC
TRBV7-8,NA,TRBD2,16,TRBJ2-1,CASSLGGREGHHEQFF,TGTGCCAGCAGCTTAGGTGGGCGGGAGGGCCACCATGAGCAGTTCTTC
TRBV6-5,NA,TRBD1,16,TRBJ2-1,CASSYLGTGVLNEQFF,TGTGCCAGCAGTTACCTTGGGACAGGGGTCTTGAATGAGCAGTTCTTC
TRBV15,few,NA,14,TRBJ2-7,CATSRVTTTYEQYF,TGTGCCACCAGCAGAGTGACTACGACCTACGAGCAGTACTTC
TRBV19,few,NA,14,TRBJ1-2,CASSRQETSYGYTF,TGTGCCAGTAGTCGACAGGAGACGTCTTATGGCTACACCTTC
TRBV2,NA,TRBD2,14,TRBJ2-7,CASKAGGNSYEQYF,TGTGCCAGCAAGGCGGGGGGCAACTCGTACGAGCAGTACTTC
TRBV6-5,NA,NA,12,TRBJ1-1,CASTRLNTEAFF,TGTGCCAGCACGAGATTGAACACTGAAGCTTTCTTT
TRBV10-3,NA,NA,15,TRBJ1-1,CAISEVSGIDTEAFF,TGTGCCATCAGTGAGGTTTCAGGAATTGACACTGAAGCTTTCTTT
TRBV28,NA,NA,17,TRBJ1-3,CASSSLSPVRTGNTIYF,TGTGCCAGCAGCTCTCTCTCGCCGGTTAGGACAGGAAACACCATATATTTT
TRBV6-2/TRBV6-3,NA,NA,14,TRBJ1-4,CASSYGGRGEKLFF,TGTGCCAGCAGTTACGGTGGCCGCGGCGAAAAACTGTTTTTT
TRBV7-9,NA,TRBD1,14,TRBJ1-2,CASSRQGPSYGYTF,TGTGCCAGCAGCCGACAGGGCCCTTCCTATGGCTACACCTTC
TRBV7-9,NA,NA,16,TRBJ2-3,CASSLNRDRRTDTQYF,TGTGCCAGCAGCTTAAACAGGGACCGAAGAACAGATACGCAGTATTTT
TRBV29-1,NA,NA,14,TRBJ2-2,CSVVSGGNTGELFF,TGCAGCGTTGTGTCCGGTGGGAACACCGGGGAGCTGTTTTTT
TRBV29-1,NA,NA,15,TRBJ2-1,CSDLILGGRYNEQFF,TGCAGCGACCTCATTCTGGGCGGGCGCTACAATGAGCAGTTCTTC
TRBV5-1,NA,NA,17,TRBJ1-3,CASSLSGAALSGNTIYF,TGCGCCAGCAGCTTAAGTGGAGCGGCACTCTCTGGAAACACCATATATTTT
TRBV28,NA,TRBD1,13,TRBJ1-5,CASGTGGHQPQHF,TGTGCCAGCGGGACAGGGGGCCATCAGCCCCAGCATTTT
TRBV6-2/TRBV6-3,NA,TRBD2,14,TRBJ2-7,CASSLAGGSGKQYF,TGTGCCAGCAGTTTGGCCGGGGGGTCCGGAAAGCAGTACTTC
TRBV7-6,NA,TRBD1,18,TRBJ2-2,CASSLYDRDAPNTGELFF,TGTGCCAGCAGCTTATATGACAGGGACGCTCCGAACACCGGGGAGCTGTTTTTT
TRBV2,NA,NA,13,TRBJ2-5,CASIPSGRETQYF,TGTGCCAGCATTCCATCGGGGAGAGAGACCCAGTACTTC
TRBV9,NA,NA,15,TRBJ1-2,CASSVDNRRDYGYTF,TGTGCCAGCAGCGTAGATAACAGGCGCGACTATGGCTACACCTTC
TRBV4-3,NA,TRBD2,14,TRBJ2-1,CASSHGEGVGEQFF,TGCGCCAGCAGCCACGGGGAGGGCGTTGGTGAGCAGTTCTTC
TRBV28,NA,TRBD1,16,TRBJ2-3,CASSGPGTGDTDTQYF,TGTGCCAGCAGTGGACCCGGGACAGGGGACACAGATACGCAGTATTTT
TRBV6-2/TRBV6-3,NA,NA,13,TRBJ2-1,CASSRLEAREQFF,TGTGCCAGCAGTCGGCTAGAGGCTCGTGAGCAGTTCTTC
TRBV11-2,NA,TRBD2,19,TRBJ2-1,CASSDKSGTSGKFYNEQFF,TGTGCCAGCAGCGATAAATCCGGGACTAGCGGGAAGTTCTACAATGAGCAGTTCTTC
TRBV3-1/TRBV3-2,NA,NA,15,TRBJ2-5,CASSPIHGARETQYF,TGTGCCAGCAGCCCTATTCATGGGGCTCGGGAGACCCAGTACTTC
TRBV6-5,NA,NA,13,TRBJ1-4,CASAAVSNEKLFF,TGTGCCAGCGCGGCGGTTTCTAATGAAAAACTGTTTTTT
TRBV5-4,NA,NA,15,TRBJ1-3,CASSSKDSSGNTIYF,TGTGCCAGCAGCTCTAAGGACAGCTCTGGAAACACCATATATTTT
TRBV6-5,NA,NA,14,TRBJ1-6,CASRRTHNNSPLHF,TGTGCCAGCAGGCGGACACATAATAATTCACCCCTCCACTTT
TRBV27,NA,TRBD1,15,TRBJ1-1,CASSLSTGANTEAFF,TGTGCCAGCAGTTTATCCACAGGGGCGAACACTGAAGCTTTCTTT
TRBV28,once,TRBD1,14,TRBJ1-2,CASRRSGTGYGYTF,TGTGCCAGCAGACGCTCAGGGACAGGTTATGGCTACACCTTC
TRBV2,once,NA,14,TRBJ1-2,CASSDGRSPWGYTF,TGTGCCAGCAGTGATGGCAGGTCCCCGTGGGGCTACACCTTC
TRBV6-5,NA,TRBD1,15,TRBJ1-6,CASRPPGQVFSPLHF,TGTGCCAGCAGGCCCCCGGGACAGGTTTTCTCACCCCTCCACTTT
TRBV7-2,NA,NA,15,TRBJ2-2,CASSLEWDSTGELFF,TGTGCCAGCAGCTTAGAATGGGACTCCACCGGGGAGCTGTTTTTT
TRBV7-8,NA,TRBD2,15,TRBJ2-1,CASSPRLARYNEQFF,TGTGCCAGCAGCCCGAGACTAGCGCGATACAATGAGCAGTTCTTC
TRBV5-1,NA,NA,14,TRBJ1-6,CASSVQVSNSPLHF,TGCGCCAGCAGCGTACAGGTATCCAATTCACCCCTCCACTTT
TRBV6-6,NA,NA,15,TRBJ1-2,CASSYDRRTYYGYTF,TGTGCCAGCAGTTACGATCGGAGGACCTACTATGGCTACACCTTC
TRBV5-1,few,NA,13,TRBJ1-3,CASQYNSGNTIYF,TGCGCCAGCCAGTACAACTCTGGAAACACCATATATTTT
TRBV9,NA,NA,15,TRBJ1-4,CASSLDNRAEEKLFF,TGTGCCAGCAGCCTAGATAACAGGGCTGAAGAAAAACTGTTTTTT
TRBV5-6,NA,NA,15,TRBJ1-1,CASSVNSVLSTEAFF,TGTGCCAGCAGCGTGAACAGTGTCCTGAGCACTGAAGCTTTCTTT
TRBV6-5,NA,NA,15,TRBJ1-3,CASSLDRKGRNTIYF,TGTGCCAGCAGTTTAGACAGGAAGGGAAGAAACACCATATATTTT
TRBV6-4,NA,NA,15,TRBJ2-1,CASSERAGPYNEQFF,TGTGCCAGCAGTGAACGAGCGGGCCCCTACAATGAGCAGTTCTTC
TRBV7-9,NA,NA,14,TRBJ1-4,CASMSGHLEEKLFF,TGTGCCAGCATGTCAGGGCATTTAGAGGAAAAACTGTTTTTT